Presented here are 26 T cell receptor beta chains from one specimen sequenced in a study of technical replicates of blood from a handful of donors. Sequencing was performed with immunoSEQ multiplex PCR; in TCRdb, only in-frame clones are kept and a portion is missing. The sample yields roughly 70,000 clones, about 94% seen once. Sequences were obtained from T cells isolated from PBMCs. These receptors were obtained from a human donor in good health.

The J gene is TRBJ1-1, the V gene TRBV2; TRBD1 aligns across 7 bases. Germline CDR1 is SNHLY and CDR2 is FYNNEI. CDR3 length equals 13 residues. J was trimmed by 1 base and V by 5 bases; bases with no gene match: 1. The CDR3 nucleotides are TGTGCCAGCAGTCGACAGGGGAACACTGAAGCTTTCTTT. Protein sequence: CASSRQGNTEAFF.

CDR3 nucleotide sequence: TGCAGCGTTGAAGGCGGAATCTCTCAGGGCTATGGCTACACCTTC. Protein: CSVEGGISQGYGYTF. The chain joins TRBV29-1 to TRBJ1-2; a weak D match, TRBD1 (5 bases). Germline V gene sequence: CDR1 SQVTM, CDR2 ANQGSEA. The CDR3 runs to 15 residues. Trimming removed 1 base from V and 4 bases from J, with 16 bases in between.

The chain combines TRBV2 with TRBJ1-1, with D possibly being TRBD1 (6 bases). This CDR3 spans 15 amino acids. V lost 6 bases, J lost 1 base, and 15 bases lay in between. CDR1 is SNHLY and CDR2 is FYNNEI in the germline V gene. The CDR3 DNA is TGTGCCAGCAGAGCCATGCTACAGGGGAACACTGAAGCTTTCTTT. It is translated as CASRAMLQGNTEAFF.

V usage is TRBV7-8 and J usage is TRBJ2-7; TRBD2 matches at 15 bases. Trimming at V came to 5 bases and at J to 7 bases, leaving 9 bases not matched to a gene. Germline CDR1 and CDR2: SGHVS and FQNEAQ. The CDR3 spans 16 residues. CDR3 in DNA: TGTGCCAGCAGCCCCTGGACTAGCGGGAGGGCGGAGGAGCAGTACTTC. Protein: CASSPWTSGRAEEQYF.

Here the CDR3 reads CASSPHHRTGVYGYTF. CDR3 DNA sequence: TGTGCCAGCAGCCCCCATCATCGGACAGGAGTTTATGGCTACACCTTC. The chain employs TRBV27 and TRBJ1-2; 7 bases match TRBD1. CDR1 and CDR2 (germline): MNHEY, SMNVEV (reference sequence). The V segment lost 6 bases and the J segment 5 bases; nucleotides outside the gene matches: 15. The CDR3 sequence is 16 residues long.

The chain has TRBV28 and TRBJ1-1, with D maybe TRBD1 (5 bases). The V gene lost 3 bases and the J gene lost 5 bases, with 10 bases spanning the gap. This CDR3 region has 13 residues. Germline V gene lookup returns CDR1 MDHEN and CDR2 SYDVKM. As DNA, the CDR3 is TGTGCCAGCAGTTTTCTGCGGGGGACTGAAGCTTTCTTT. Its protein product is CASSFLRGTEAFF.

The chain joins TRBV28 to TRBJ2-7; 9 bases fit TRBD1. The CDR3 is 14 residues long. Germline lookup yields CDR1 MDHEN and CDR2 SYDVKM. The trim removed 4 bases at V and 4 bases at J, leaving 5 bases unmatched. CDR3 in amino acids: CASSSDRGWYEQYF. Written as DNA, the CDR3 is TGTGCCAGCAGTTCCGACAGGGGGTGGTACGAGCAGTACTTC.

This sequence joins TRBV10-3 and TRBJ2-2; weak D call: TRBD2 (5 bases). The ends were cut back, 7 bases at V and 2 bases at J, with 11 bases in the middle. The CDR3 covers 14 residues. Germline V gives CDR1 ENHRY, CDR2 SYGVKD. The CDR3 spells CAINRGTNTGELFF. In nucleotides, the CDR3 is TGTGCCATCAATCGGGGAACTAACACCGGGGAGCTGTTTTTT.

The chain couples TRBV5-6 to TRBJ1-2; perhaps TRBD1 as D (6 bases). Germline V gives CDR1 SGHDT, CDR2 YYEEEE. V shed 3 bases and J shed 4 bases, with 13 bases lying between them. The CDR3 sequence is 14 residues long. CDR3 bases: TGTGCCAGCAGCTCACCACAGGGAATCTATGGCTACACCTTC. Protein sequence: CASSSPQGIYGYTF.

The chain has TRBV6-5 and TRBJ1-1, with 8 nucleotides matching TRBD1. The trim removed 7 bases at V and 4 bases at J, leaving 8 bases unmatched. The CDR3 consists of 14 residues. Germline-derived CDR1 and CDR2 are MNHEY and SVGAGI. CDR3 sequence: CASNLQGEGTEAFF. CDR3 in DNA: TGTGCCAGCAACCTACAGGGGGAAGGCACTGAAGCTTTCTTT.

Regarding this clone: In the same sample, other DNA sequences code for this CDR3. V is TRBV28 and J is TRBJ2-7, with D possibly TRBD1 on 6 matching bases. Germline CDR1 is MDHEN and CDR2 is SYDVKM. V lost 2 bases to trimming and J lost 0 bases, with 8 bases between them. There are 14 residues in the CDR3. Here the CDR3 reads CASSLTGSSYEQYF. The CDR3 region has the DNA TGTGCCAGCAGTTTAACAGGGTCCTCCTACGAGCAGTACTTC.

Concerning this clone itself: This CDR3 is also generated by other DNA sequences in the sample. The V gene is TRBV7-9, the J gene TRBJ1-2; unclear D gene. Germline V gene data show CDR1 as SEHNR and CDR2 as FQNEAQ (reference sequence). CDR3 length: 13 amino acids. Trimming took 3 bases from V and 2 from J, leaving 7 bases between them. CDR3: CASSFTGNYGYTF. DNA for the CDR3: TGTGCCAGCAGCTTTACGGGAAACTATGGCTACACCTTC. Full variable domain (rest looked up from reference TRBV7-9 and TRBJ1-2): DTGVSQNPRHKITKRGQNVTFRCDPISEHNRLYWYRQTLGQGPEFLTYFQNEAQLEKSRLLSDRFSAERPKGSFSTLEIQRTEQGDSAMYLCASSFTGNYGYTFGSGTRLTVV.

This chain links TRBV2 with TRBJ1-1, with 11 nucleotides matching TRBD1. From germline, CDR1 is SNHLY and CDR2 FYNNEI. V was clipped by 6 bases and J by 0 bases; unmatched bases: 3. CDR3 length: 15 amino acids. CDR3 protein: CASREDRGLNTEAFF. The CDR3 region has the DNA TGTGCCAGCAGGGAGGACAGGGGGCTGAACACTGAAGCTTTCTTT.

This chain links TRBV19 with TRBJ2-5; 8 bases align to TRBD1. Germline V gene lookup returns CDR1 LNHDA and CDR2 SQIVND (reference sequence). CDR3 length equals 16 residues. The V and J ends lost 4 bases and 5 bases, in that order; junction bases with no gene match: 12. This CDR3 is CASSSASTGVMETQYF. The DNA of the CDR3 is TGTGCCAGTAGTAGCGCCTCGACAGGGGTAATGGAGACCCAGTACTTC.

The gene calls are TRBV21-1 and TRBJ2-1; the table gives TRBD1 as D, unverified against the DNA. TRBV21-1 counts as a pseudogene. The CDR3 runs 17 residues. The CDR3 loop is CASSAEGENSSYNEQFF. CDR3 nucleotides: TGTGCCAGCAGCGCTGAGGGGGAAAATAGCTCCTACAATGAGCAGTTCTTC.

V is TRBV19 and J is TRBJ2-7; D perhaps matches TRBD2 (5 bases). Between the trimmed V and J ends, which lost 5 bases and 0 bases, there was a span of 11 bases. The length of the CDR3 is 14 residues. Looked up from germline, CDR1 is LNHDA and CDR2 is SQIVND (reference sequence). CDR3 amino acids: CASSERTVSYEQYF. In DNA, the CDR3 is TGTGCCAGTAGTGAGAGGACTGTCTCCTACGAGCAGTACTTC.

The V gene is TRBV5-1, the J gene TRBJ2-7, with TRBD2 matching over 9 bases. The CDR3 is made up of 14 amino acids. Germline V gives CDR1 SGHRS, CDR2 YFSETQ. V lost 5 bases, J lost 7 bases, and 10 bases stayed unmatched. DNA of the CDR3: TGCGCCAGCAGTCGGCGGGAGGGCCCTCGGGAGCAGTACTTC. It specifies CASSRREGPREQYF.

The chain combines TRBV6-1 with TRBJ1-4; unclear D gene. Per the germline V gene, CDR1 is MNHNS and CDR2 is SASEGT. This CDR3 region has 14 residues. Trimming left V 4 bases short and J 7 bases short, with 13 bases between. CDR3 protein: CASSVGGIGEKLFF. DNA of the CDR3: TGTGCCAGCAGTGTAGGAGGGATTGGTGAAAAACTGTTTTTT.

A few counts support this clone. V usage is TRBV27 and J usage is TRBJ2-7; D is possibly TRBD2 (6 bases). Looked up from germline, CDR1 is MNHEY and CDR2 is SMNVEV (reference sequence). CDR3 length: 13 residues. The V end lost 9 bases, the J end lost 0 bases, and 12 bases lay between the germline ends. For the CDR3, the DNA is TGTGCCAGTTCCGGGGGAACCTCCTACGAGCAGTACTTC. Translated, it gives CASSGGTSYEQYF.

The V gene is TRBV2, the J gene TRBJ1-1, with a tentative D call TRBD1 (5 bases). The length of the CDR3 is 14 residues. Germline assignment: CDR1 SNHLY and CDR2 FYNNEI. Trimming took 6 bases from V and 0 from J, leaving 11 bases between them. The CDR3 DNA is TGTGCCAGCAGACCAGGGTCTATGAACACTGAAGCTTTCTTT. Translating gives CASRPGSMNTEAFF.

The genes are TRBV29-1 and TRBJ2-1; 9 positions agree with TRBD1. With V trimmed by 5 bases and J by 7 bases, 6 bases remained unmatched. This CDR3 has 13 amino acids. Germline loops: CDR1 SQVTM, CDR2 ANQGSEA. CDR3 sequence reads: CSVRDRAGNEQFF. The CDR3 bases are TGCAGCGTTAGGGACAGGGCTGGTAATGAGCAGTTCTTC.

This chain joins TRBV27 and TRBJ2-7; D is undetermined. In germline, CDR1 is MNHEY, CDR2 SMNVEV (reference sequence). Trimming removed 7 bases at V and 2 bases at J, with 21 bases between. CDR3 size: 16 residues. The CDR3 bases are TGTGCCAGCACCCCGAGTGCCGGGTCTCACCCCTACGAGCAGTACTTC. It yields the protein CASTPSAGSHPYEQYF.

The rearrangement uses TRBV12-5 and TRBJ2-5; D is unclear. The CDR3 is 13 amino acids. The germline V gene has CDR1 LGHNT and CDR2 FRNRAP. The V gene lost 1 base and the J gene lost 5 bases, with 8 bases spanning the gap. The CDR3 nucleotides read TGTGCTAGTGGTTTGGGCTATGAGGAGACCCAGTACTTC. This gives the protein CASGLGYEETQYF.

The chain has TRBV6-6 and TRBJ1-5, with a tentative D call TRBD1 (6 bases). Germline assignment: CDR1 MNHNY and CDR2 SVGAGI (reference sequence). There are 15 residues in the CDR3. V lost 0 bases and J lost 3, with 9 bases in between. The CDR3 sequence is CASSYSDRNNQPQHF. In DNA form, the CDR3 reads TGTGCCAGCAGTTACTCTGACAGGAACAATCAGCCCCAGCATTTT.

V is TRBV9 and J is TRBJ1-1; D is unresolved. The CDR3 is 14 residues long. With 0 bases removed from V and 4 bases from J, the gap between germline ends came to 10 bases. The germline gives CDR1 SGDLS, CDR2 YYNGEE. This CDR3 is CASSVAGVATEAFF. The CDR3 DNA sequence: TGTGCCAGCAGCGTAGCGGGTGTAGCCACTGAAGCTTTCTTT.

The rearrangement uses TRBV13 and TRBJ1-2, with 7 bases that match TRBD1. Germline CDR1 is PRHDT and CDR2 is FYEKMQ (reference sequence). V lost 5 bases and J lost 4; bases outside the gene matches: 7. The CDR3 runs 14 residues. The CDR3 here is CASSLTTGTYGYTF. CDR3 DNA: TGTGCCAGCAGCCTTACGACAGGGACCTATGGCTACACCTTC.